What follows is one T cell receptor (beta chain) and its context. The sample belongs to a study of blood T cells in healthy people across ages. A sample-barcoded 5' primer and a J-beta primer mix were used in a second PCR of roughly 7 to 11 cycles. TCRdb re-called the 5' RACE reads with MiXCR, one entry per CDR3 protein. The data hold about 1,600,000 distinct CDR3 sequences, with approximately 40% observed a single time. This CDR3 spans 15 amino acids. V lost 8 bases, J lost 2 bases, and 19 bases lay in between. Source material: blood. J is TRBJ2-7 and V is TRBV12-3 or TRBV12-4; no firm D call. This TCR came from a woman aged 18-30 years in good health. This CDR3 reads CASALLAVGPYEQYF. The CDR3 bases are TGTGCCAGCGCCCTACTCGCGGTTGGGCCCTACGAGCAGTACTTC.